These 28 T cell receptor beta chains originate from one sample sequenced in a study of Graves' ophthalmopathy and Graves' hyperthyroidism. Amplification of the TCR beta CDR3 regions used RNA transcripts (as template). RT-PCR with HTBI primers came first, then second-round multiplex PCR. TCRdb reprocessed the multiplex PCR reads with MiXCR, giving one entry per CDR3 protein. Here the sample spans about 1.1 million distinct CDR3 sequences, 35% to 40% being singletons. The source material was peripheral blood or thyroid tissue (not recorded which). The source of these receptors is an adult man with Graves' hyperthyroidism.

The chain joins TRBV7-2 to TRBJ1-6, with no clear D. The CDR3 loop spans 13 amino acids. Germline CDR1 SGHTA, CDR2 FQGNSA. The V end lost 11 bases, the J end lost 8 bases, and 16 bases lay between the germline ends. The CDR3 spells CAWSLELDSPLHF. The CDR3 DNA sequence: TGTGCCTGGAGTTTAGAGTTGGATTCACCCCTCCACTTT.

The chain recombines TRBV15 with TRBJ1-1; tentative D call: TRBD1 (6 bases). Germline assignment: CDR1 LNHNV and CDR2 YYDKDF (reference sequence). The length of the CDR3 is 16 residues. Trimming shortened V by 3 bases and J by 4 bases, and 18 bases separated the two germline ends. DNA for the CDR3: TGTGCCACCAGCAGGAACAGGGCAGGGTTGGGCACTGAAGCTTTCTTT. Translated: CATSRNRAGLGTEAFF.

The V call is TRBV6-1, the J call TRBJ2-5; 10 bases line up with TRBD1. The length of the CDR3 is 16 residues. J lost 1 base, V lost 6 bases, and 8 bases had no gene match. Germline CDR1 MNHNS, CDR2 SASEGT. The CDR3 DNA reads as TGTGCCAGCAGATACCGGGACAGGGGAGGCCAAGAGACCCAGTACTTC. This sequence encodes CASRYRDRGGQETQYF.

This clonotype was picked up many times. J is TRBJ1-3 and V is TRBV9; 8 bases line up with TRBD1. This CDR3 has 17 residues. Germline CDR1 is SGDLS and CDR2 is YYNGEE. V was pared by 3 bases and J by 2 bases, with 10 bases of the junction left unmatched. Here the CDR3 DNA reads TGTGCCAGCAGCGCGACTAGATTGGGACAGGCTGGAAACACCATATATTTT. Its protein product is CASSATRLGQAGNTIYF.

This clonotype was seen a single time. This chain links TRBV25-1 with TRBJ2-5, with 9 bases aligning to TRBD1. V lost 2 bases and J lost 5; bases outside the gene matches: 9. This CDR3 is built from 16 residues. The germline CDR1 and CDR2 sequences are MGHDK and SYGVNS. CDR3 protein: CASSELTGQGRETQYF. DNA of the CDR3: TGTGCCAGCAGTGAACTTACGGGACAGGGTAGGGAGACCCAGTACTTC.

V usage is TRBV11-2 and J usage is TRBJ2-2; possibly TRBD1 for D (6 bases). The length of the CDR3 is 14 residues. The V gene lost 3 bases and the J gene lost 5 bases, with 10 bases spanning the gap. Germline V gene data show CDR1 as SGHAT and CDR2 as FQNNGV. This CDR3 is CASSFGQGTGELFF. CDR3 bases: TGTGCCAGCAGCTTCGGGCAGGGGACCGGGGAGCTGTTTTTT.

A note on this clonotype: At one of its ends the junction is not consistent with the germline gene, which may arise from a read error. The chain combines TRBV10-2 with TRBJ1-5, with D perhaps TRBD1 (6 bases). The CDR3 extends over 16 amino acids. Germline loops: CDR1 WSHSY, CDR2 SAAADI. For the CDR3, the DNA is TGTGCCAGCAGTCACCCTTTCCGACAGGTAAATCAGCCCCAGCATTTT. Its translation: CASSHPFRQVNQPQHF.

With respect to this clonotype: This may be a read error: a much more frequent sequence differs by one nucleotide. The CDR3 nucleotides are TGCAGCGTTGCAGATCTAGGGGGGCCCGGGGAGCTGTTTTTT. Encoded protein: CSVADLGGPGELFF. The rearrangement links TRBV29-1 to TRBJ2-2; tentatively, D is TRBD1 or TRBD2 (6 bases each). Germline V gives CDR1 SQVTM, CDR2 ANQGSEA. Trimming cost V 4 bases and J 6 bases, with 15 bases left between them. This CDR3 has 14 amino acids.

This clonotype came up many times. The genes are TRBV5-1 and TRBJ2-7; TRBD1 is a possible D gene (6 bases). Germline CDR1 and CDR2: SGHRS and YFSETQ. V lost 1 base and J lost 3, with 14 bases in between. The CDR3 loop spans 15 amino acids. The CDR3 here is CASSLTAGAYYEQYF. The CDR3 region has the DNA TGCGCCAGCAGCTTGACGGCAGGGGCTTACTACGAGCAGTACTTC. Complete variable domain (other parts from reference TRBV5-1 and TRBJ2-7): KAGVTQTPRYLIKTRGQQVTLSCSPISGHRSVSWYQQTPGQGLQFLFEYFSETQRNKGNFPGRFSGRQFSNSRSEMNVSTLELGDSALYLCASSLTAGAYYEQYFGPGTRLTVT.

There are many counts of this clonotype. CDR3 in amino acids: CATSTQNSPLHF. The DNA for the CDR3 is TGTGCCACCAGCACTCAGAATTCACCCCTCCACTTT. V usage is TRBV15 and J usage is TRBJ1-6; D gene ambiguous. Trimming left V 4 bases short and J 7 bases short, with 5 bases between. There are 12 residues in the CDR3. From germline, CDR1 is LNHNV and CDR2 YYDKDF (reference sequence).

The chain employs TRBV25-1 and TRBJ1-5, with no clear D. Germline V gene sequence: CDR1 MGHDK, CDR2 SYGVNS. V dropped 5 bases and J dropped 8 bases, with 16 bases sitting between them. The CDR3 sequence is 14 residues long. Here the CDR3 reads CASSPEYRLKPQHF. CDR3 DNA sequence: TGTGCCAGCAGTCCTGAGTACAGACTGAAGCCCCAGCATTTT.

This clonotype has ten or more counts. This chain connects TRBV4-3 to TRBJ2-7, with 7 bases identical to TRBD1. The J segment lost 2 bases and the V segment lost 3 bases, leaving 7 bases of the junction unmatched. The CDR3 runs to 15 residues. CDR1 is LGHNA and CDR2 is YSLEER in the germline V gene. The CDR3 sequence is CASSQTGLGAYEQYF. The CDR3 DNA sequence: TGCGCCAGCAGCCAGACAGGGCTGGGGGCCTACGAGCAGTACTTC.

This rearrangement joins TRBV9 to TRBJ1-2; tentative D call: TRBD1 (5 bases). Germline V gene data show CDR1 as SGDLS and CDR2 as YYNGEE. V lost 0 bases, J lost 6 bases, and 9 bases lay in between. The CDR3 consists of 13 residues. The CDR3, as DNA: TGTGCCAGCAGCGTAGGCAGCAGGGATGGCTACACCTTC. Amino acid sequence: CASSVGSRDGYTF.

Ten or more counts support this clonotype. The CDR3 DNA is TGTGCCAGCAGTCCGACTCCGAACACCGGGGAGCTGTTTTTT. Translation gives CASSPTPNTGELFF. This chain joins TRBV7-3 and TRBJ2-2, with D hard to call. This CDR3 has 14 amino acids. Germline V CDR1 and CDR2: SGHTA, FQGTGA. Trimming stripped 6 bases from V and 0 bases from J, with 8 bases between.

The table lists this clonotype with a count of one. A much larger clone is a single base away; this may be a read error. The V gene is TRBV13, the J gene TRBJ2-7; unclear D gene. This CDR3 is built from 12 residues. Trimming took 3 bases from V and 5 from J, leaving 8 bases between them. Germline CDR1 is PRHDT and CDR2 is FYEKMQ (reference sequence). The CDR3 DNA sequence: TGTGCCAGCAGCTTCCTTAGTGACGAGCAGTACTTC. Its protein product is CASSFLSDEQYF.

On this clonotype itself: A read error may be the cause here, since a much bigger clone is one base away. The chain recombines TRBV15 with TRBJ2-5, with D possibly being TRBD1 (6 bases). The CDR3 spans 15 residues. Germline lookup yields CDR1 LNHNV and CDR2 YYDKDF (reference sequence). V lost 1 base, J lost 0 bases, and 9 bases lay in between. The chain's CDR3 is CATSRGKGDQETQYF. The CDR3 coding sequence is TGTGCCACCAGCAGAGGAAAGGGGGACCAAGAGACCCAGTACTTC.

This clonotype has only one observation. Here the CDR3 omits its conserved ending phenylalanine or tryptophan, so a read error is the likely source. The DNA is left out, because the CDR3 cannot be placed on it with certainty; the CDR3 is given as TCRdb lists it. This chain uses TRBV7-2 with TRBJ2-5. 8 amino acids form the CDR3, both terminal residues included. In germline, CDR1 is SGHTA, CDR2 FQGNSA. The chain's CDR3 is CASSLYSP.

The chain uses TRBV19 and TRBJ1-5, with unresolved D. CDR3 length: 17 residues. Germline CDR1 is LNHDA and CDR2 is SQIVND (reference sequence). V gave up 6 bases and J gave up 0 bases, with 18 bases separating them. The CDR3 DNA is TGTGCCAGTAGCCCGAGAGGTAGGGTTCTTAGCAATCAGCCCCAGCATTTT. It specifies CASSPRGRVLSNQPQHF.

This clonotype was seen many times. The chain has TRBV5-6 and TRBJ2-2; D is undetermined. Germline V lookup: CDR1 SGHDT, CDR2 YYEEEE. The CDR3 sequence is 14 residues long. Trimming shortened V by 4 bases and J by 6 bases, and 13 bases separated the two germline ends. The CDR3 reads CASSPSVGPGELFF. CDR3 sequence (DNA): TGTGCCAGCAGCCCCAGCGTGGGTCCCGGGGAGCTGTTTTTT.

This clonotype was counted ten times or more. V gene TRBV24-1 combines with J gene TRBJ2-6, with D perhaps TRBD2 (6 bases). Between the trimmed V and J ends, which lost 1 base and 3 bases, there was a span of 15 bases. CDR1 and CDR2 from the germline V gene are KGHDR and SFDVKD. The CDR3 totals 18 residues. The CDR3 is CATSDFGGKGYGANVLTF. The CDR3 nucleotides read TGTGCCACCAGTGATTTCGGCGGGAAGGGGTATGGGGCCAACGTCCTGACTTTC.

This clonotype was recorded a few times. The rearrangement joins TRBV6-1 to TRBJ2-7; 7 nucleotides agree with TRBD1. Losses at the gene ends were 6 bases for V and 6 bases for J; bases not matched to a gene: 5. Germline V gene lookup returns CDR1 MNHNS and CDR2 SASEGT. This CDR3 is built from 12 residues. The chain's CDR3 is CASRRQGTEQYF. Written as DNA, the CDR3 is TGTGCCAGCAGGAGACAGGGAACCGAGCAGTACTTC.

This clonotype was detected many times. The chain uses TRBV28 and TRBJ1-6; tentative D call: TRBD1 (5 bases). CDR3 length: 14 residues. Per germline, CDR1 MDHEN and CDR2 SYDVKM. V was cut by 5 bases and J by 8 bases, with 13 bases left in between. This CDR3 reads CASSPGTLDSPLHF. In DNA, the CDR3 is TGTGCCAGCAGTCCCGGGACCCTCGATTCACCCCTCCACTTT. Using reference TRBV28 and TRBJ1-6 for the parts outside the CDR3, the full variable domain is DVKVTQSSRYLVKRTGEKVFLECVQDMDHENMFWYRQDPGLGLRLIYFSYDVKMKEKGDIPEGYSVSREKKERFSLILESASTNQTSMYLCASSPGTLDSPLHFGNGTRLTVT.

The chain uses TRBV6-2 or TRBV6-3 and TRBJ2-7, with a possible D match to TRBD2 (6 bases). CDR1 and CDR2 from the germline V gene are MNHEY and SVGEGT. The V gene lost 5 bases and the J gene lost 5 bases, with 19 bases spanning the gap. CDR3 size: 15 residues. Written as DNA, the CDR3 is TGTGCCAGCAGTACCTTCCGGGACTTAGTACACGAGCAGTACTTC. Residues: CASSTFRDLVHEQYF.

This clonotype turned up a few times. The rearrangement joins TRBV11-3 to TRBJ2-7; 7 positions agree with TRBD1. The CDR3 has 15 amino acids. Germline V gene lookup returns CDR1 SGHNT and CDR2 YENEEA. V gave up 5 bases and J gave up 2 bases; unmatched junction bases: 9. CDR3 protein: CASSPGTAHPYEQYF. The DNA of the CDR3 is TGTGCCAGCAGCCCCGGGACAGCACACCCCTACGAGCAGTACTTC. The full variable domain, with the rest looked up from reference TRBV11-3 and TRBJ2-7, is EAGVVQSPRYKIIEKKQPVAFWCNPISGHNTLYWYLQNLGQGPELLIRYENEEAVDDSQLPKDRFSAERLKGVDSTLKIQPAELGDSAVYLCASSPGTAHPYEQYFGPGTRLTVT.

This clonotype was seen a handful of times. V is TRBV11-2 and J is TRBJ2-2; TRBD2 matches 9 bases. Germline CDR1 reads SGHAT; CDR2 reads FQNNGV. This CDR3 is built from 16 residues. The CDR3 coding sequence is TGTGCTTCCCTGCGGGAGGGTCAGGTTTACACCGGGGAGCTGTTTTTT. Protein product: CASLREGQVYTGELFF. The whole variable domain, filled in from reference TRBV11-2 and TRBJ2-2, reads EAGVAQSPRYKIIEKRQSVAFWCNPISGHATLYWYQQILGQGPKLLIQFQNNGVVDDSQLPKDRFSAERLKGVDSTLKIQPAKLEDSAVYLCASLREGQVYTGELFFGEGSRLTVL.

This clonotype was counted many times. V usage is TRBV6-2 or TRBV6-3 and J usage is TRBJ2-7, with D perhaps TRBD1 or TRBD2 (5 bases each). From germline, CDR1 is MNHEY and CDR2 SVGEGT. CDR3 length equals 13 residues. The V gene lost 6 bases and the J gene lost 0 bases, with 9 bases spanning the gap. The CDR3 bases are TGTGCCAGCAGCTACGGGACCTCCTACGAGCAGTACTTC. Translating gives CASSYGTSYEQYF.

J is TRBJ1-6 and V is TRBV2; D uncertain. From germline, CDR1 is SNHLY and CDR2 FYNNEI. This CDR3 contains 14 residues. V lost 2 bases and J lost 4, with 6 bases in between. The chain's CDR3 is CASSEILYNSPLHF. The CDR3 bases are TGTGCCAGCAGTGAAATTCTTTATAATTCACCCCTCCACTTT.

The CDR3 loop reads CSASRGGANVLTF. CDR3 DNA: TGCAGTGCTAGTAGGGGGGGGGCCAACGTCCTGACTTTC. The chain couples TRBV20-1 to TRBJ2-6; weak D call: TRBD1 (6 bases). This CDR3 spans 13 amino acids. Deletions cut 3 bases from V and 4 bases from J, with 7 bases between. The germline gives CDR1 DFQATT, CDR2 SNEGSKA (reference sequence).